These 26 T cell receptor beta chains share one sample of origin, sequenced in a study of T and B cells in COVID-19 patients. BIOMED2 TRB-A/B primer pools were used in multiplex TRB PCR. TCRdb processed the multiplex PCR reads anew with MiXCR; each CDR3 protein has one entry. In the table there are more than 5,500 distinct CDR3 sequences, approximately 33% of which are singletons. Each TRB amplification used about 250-550 ng of genomic DNA from blood. Sequenced material: blood. The source is a human donor who had recovered from COVID-19.

By its share, this clonotype is medium-sized. The CDR3 loop reads CASSLGPGGEQYF. The CDR3 coding sequence is TGTGCCAGCAGCCTCGGTCCGGGCGGTGAGCAGTACTTC. The chain uses TRBV6-5 and TRBJ2-7, with no clear D. This CDR3 is built from 13 residues. Between the trimmed V and J ends, which lost 6 bases and 7 bases, there was a span of 16 bases. Germline V gene lookup returns CDR1 MNHEY and CDR2 SVGAGI.

The rearrangement links TRBV13 to TRBJ2-2, with D perhaps TRBD1 (6 bases). From germline, CDR1 is PRHDT and CDR2 FYEKMQ (reference sequence). The CDR3 is 14 residues long. The ends were cut back, 5 bases at V and 5 bases at J, with 12 bases in the middle. Here the CDR3 reads CASSLGQVTGELFF. The CDR3 DNA reads TGTGCCAGCAGCCTGGGACAAGTTACCGGGGAGCTGTTTTTT.

The rearrangement joins TRBV12-3 or TRBV12-4 to TRBJ2-7, with 8 bases that match TRBD1. V lost 5 bases, J lost 7 bases, and 19 bases stayed unmatched. The CDR3 is 17 residues long. DNA of the CDR3: TGTGCCAGCAGTCCCACATCGACAGGGGCCCGATCCGGGGAGCAGTACGTC. It yields the protein CASSPTSTGARSGEQYV.

This clonotype is deemed medium-sized. The chain combines TRBV19 with TRBJ2-2, with D possibly TRBD1 on 6 matching bases. The CDR3 is 14 residues long. The germline V gene encodes CDR1 LNHDA and CDR2 SQIVND (reference sequence). V lost 5 bases to trimming and J lost 9 bases, with 16 bases between them. CDR3 coding DNA: TGTGCCAGTAGTTCGCAGGGGTCCCGTCGGGAGCTGTTTTTT. Its protein is CASSSQGSRRELFF.

By share, this clonotype counts as medium-sized. The V gene is TRBV19, the J gene TRBJ2-2, with D possibly TRBD1 on 5 matching bases. With 8 bases removed from V and 0 bases from J, the gap between germline ends came to 16 bases. The V gene's germline CDR1 is LNHDA and CDR2 SQIVND (reference sequence). The CDR3 is 16 amino acids. The CDR3 sequence: CASSKSGPANTGELFF. The CDR3 DNA sequence: TGTGCCAGTTCAAAGTCAGGGCCCGCGAACACCGGGGAGCTGTTTTTT.

This clonotype was observed a handful of times. The chain recombines TRBV6-1 with TRBJ2-7, with TRBD2 matching 10 bases. The V segment lost 7 bases and the J segment 0 bases; nucleotides outside the gene matches: 3. CDR1 is MNHNS, CDR2 SASEGT, per germline. The CDR3 totals 14 residues. The CDR3 DNA reads as TGTGCCAGCAAAACTAGCGGGGACTCCTACGAGCAGTACTTC. Translating gives CASKTSGDSYEQYF.

The V gene is TRBV12-3 or TRBV12-4, the J gene TRBJ1-6; no reliable D call. V was cut by 6 bases and J by 7 bases, with 10 bases left in between. The CDR3 consists of 13 residues. CDR3 nucleotide sequence: TGTGCCAGCAGACCCCTTGGAAATTCACCCCTCCACTTT. Translation: CASRPLGNSPLHF.

This clonotype is medium-sized within its sample. The CDR3 sequence: CASSPNRDRVGTQYF. DNA for the CDR3: TGTGCCAGCAGCCCAAACCGGGACAGGGTAGGGACCCAGTACTTC. This rearrangement joins TRBV13 to TRBJ2-5; 9 bases are shared with TRBD1. Per the germline V gene, CDR1 is PRHDT and CDR2 is FYEKMQ (reference sequence). This CDR3 is built from 15 residues. The V and J ends lost 5 bases and 7 bases, in that order; junction bases with no gene match: 11.

The chain couples TRBV18 to TRBJ1-6; D remains ambiguous. The CDR3 covers 18 residues. Trimming shortened V by 8 bases and J by 4 bases, and 24 bases separated the two germline ends. The germline V gene encodes CDR1 KGHSH and CDR2 LQKENI. The CDR3 loop is CASTPRPKGALYNSPLHF. DNA for the CDR3: TGTGCCAGCACGCCACGGCCCAAGGGTGCACTGTATAATTCACCCCTCCACTTT.

This clonotype was detected a few times. The J gene is TRBJ2-1, the V gene TRBV27; 7 nucleotides match TRBD2. This CDR3 is 14 amino acids long. V dropped 4 bases and J dropped 4; count of bases not matched to a gene: 4. Germline V gene sequence: CDR1 MNHEY, CDR2 SMNVEV (reference sequence). The CDR3 protein is CASSSRLAYNEQFF. The CDR3 bases are TGTGCCAGCAGTTCCCGACTAGCTTACAATGAGCAGTTCTTC.

In its sample, this clonotype was seen a few times. The chain recombines TRBV5-6 with TRBJ1-5; 8 bases match TRBD1. Trimming cost V 5 bases and J 6 bases; bases outside gene matches: 13. Germline CDR1 reads SGHDT; CDR2 reads YYEEEE. This CDR3 comprises 16 residues. The CDR3 DNA follows: TGTGCCAGCAGTCCCCGAAGGACAGGGAGGGGTCAGCCCCAGCATTTT. Translated: CASSPRRTGRGQPQHF.

The V and J genes are TRBV10-3 and TRBJ1-6; D not certain. V was clipped by 3 bases and J by 0 bases, with 9 bases between them. This CDR3 spans 16 amino acids. Per the germline V gene, CDR1 is ENHRY and CDR2 is SYGVKD. CDR3 sequence: CAISDRSSSYNSPLHF. Written as DNA, the CDR3 is TGTGCCATCAGTGATCGATCTAGCTCCTATAATTCACCCCTCCACTTT.

The chain couples TRBV6-5 to TRBJ2-7, with 8 bases fitting TRBD1. Trimming took 4 bases from V and 6 from J; bases not matched to a gene: 5. Germline-derived CDR1 and CDR2 are MNHEY and SVGAGI. The CDR3 covers 13 residues. The CDR3: CASSSGRGPEQYV. CDR3 sequence (DNA): TGTGCCAGCAGTTCCGGCAGGGGGCCCGAGCAGTACGTC.

This clonotype was detected a few times. The chain uses TRBV7-2 and TRBJ2-3; 8 nucleotides agree with TRBD1. The V gene end was trimmed by 1 base and the J gene end by 6 bases; junction bases not matched to a gene: 0. CDR3 length: 13 residues. Germline loops: CDR1 SGHTA, CDR2 FQGNSA. CDR3 residues: CASSLGTGDTQYF. As DNA, the CDR3 is TGTGCCAGCAGCTTAGGGACAGGGGATACGCAGTATTTT.

By sample fraction, this clonotype is large (0.1 to 1%). The chain uses TRBV19 and TRBJ2-3, with no clear D. Deletions cut 3 bases from V and 3 bases from J, with 4 bases between. CDR1 is LNHDA and CDR2 is SQIVND in the germline V gene (reference sequence). The CDR3 sequence is 12 residues long. CDR3 sequence (DNA): TGTGCCAGTAGTATCGGGACAGATACGCAGTATTTT. Its protein is CASSIGTDTQYF.

This clonotype was counted only a few times. The V gene is TRBV6-5, the J gene TRBJ2-1, with TRBD2 matching over 7 bases. CDR1 is MNHEY and CDR2 is SVGAGI in the germline V gene. J lost 0 bases, V lost 2 bases, and 4 bases had no gene match. The CDR3 is made up of 16 amino acids. The chain's CDR3 is CASSYPRGDSYNEQFF. DNA for the CDR3: TGTGCCAGCAGTTACCCACGGGGGGACTCCTACAATGAGCAGTTCTTC.

This rearrangement joins TRBV6-1 to TRBJ1-2, with TRBD1 matching over 9 bases. V gave up 8 bases and J gave up 8 bases; unmatched junction bases: 12. The CDR3 is made up of 14 amino acids. The germline CDR1 and CDR2 sequences are MNHNS and SASEGT. In nucleotides, the CDR3 is TGTGCCAGCCCAAAACCGGGACAGGGTGAGGGCTACACCTTC. Protein product: CASPKPGQGEGYTF.

This clonotype was recorded only once. This chain joins TRBV12-3 or TRBV12-4 and TRBJ1-5; D gene uncertain. The length of the CDR3 is 15 residues. Trimming shortened V by 5 bases and J by 2 bases, and 13 bases separated the two germline ends. This chain's CDR3 is CASSRKGIGNQPQHF. CDR3 nucleotides: TGTGCCAGCAGTAGGAAAGGGATTGGCAATCAGCCCCAGCATTTT.

The chain couples TRBV6-6 to TRBJ2-3; 8 nucleotides agree with TRBD2. The CDR3 is 15 residues long. In germline, CDR1 is MNHNY, CDR2 SVGAGI (reference sequence). V gave up 10 bases and J gave up 5 bases; unmatched junction bases: 14. The DNA for the CDR3 is TGTGCCATATCGGGGGGGCCGGTTGTGGAAGATACGCAGTATTTT. It specifies CAISGGPVVEDTQYF.

This clonotype was recorded a few times. The V gene is TRBV27, the J gene TRBJ2-1; 9 nucleotides line up with TRBD1. Germline CDR1 reads MNHEY; CDR2 reads SMNVEV (reference sequence). V lost 2 bases to trimming and J lost 3 bases; unmatched junction nucleotides: 2. The CDR3 covers 15 residues. The CDR3 sequence is CASSLEGQGYNEQFF. DNA for the CDR3: TGTGCCAGCAGTTTAGAGGGACAGGGCTACAATGAGCAGTTCTTC.

This chain uses TRBV6-5 with TRBJ1-2, with D unclear. This CDR3 spans 15 amino acids. CDR1 MNHEY and CDR2 SVGAGI come from the germline V gene. With 5 bases removed from V and 1 base from J, the gap between germline ends came to 14 bases. The CDR3 DNA reads TGTGCCAGCAGTAGGGCGGACGGATATAACTATGGCTACACCTTC. Its translation is CASSRADGYNYGYTF.

The chain couples TRBV7-6 to TRBJ2-5, with 11 bases lining up with TRBD2. Germline-derived CDR1 and CDR2 are SGHVS and FNYEAQ. V was clipped by 10 bases and J by 3 bases; unmatched bases: 4. CDR3 length equals 13 residues. As DNA, the CDR3 is TGTGCCACCCCGACTAGCGGGGAAGAGACCCAGTACTTC. Its translation: CATPTSGEETQYF.

This chain links TRBV18 with TRBJ1-1; D uncertain. Germline V lookup: CDR1 KGHSH, CDR2 LQKENI. V was shortened by 4 bases and J by 0 bases, with 9 bases between the two germline ends. The CDR3 spans 14 residues. CDR3 amino acids: CASSLTTMNTEAFF. In DNA form, the CDR3 reads TGTGCCAGCTCACTTACTACGATGAACACTGAAGCTTTCTTT.

The DNA for the CDR3 is TGTGCCAGCAGGTCTCCGGTGCGGGCGGGGGGTCCGAACACCGGGGAGCTGTTTTTT. Its translation: CASRSPVRAGGPNTGELFF. The chain combines TRBV11-1 with TRBJ2-2, with 8 bases that match TRBD2. The junction had 15 bases not matched to a gene; V was cut back by 6 bases and J by 0 bases. This CDR3 is built from 19 residues. Looked up from germline, CDR1 is SGHAT and CDR2 is FQDESV (reference sequence).

This chain joins TRBV7-2 and TRBJ2-2; 15 positions agree with TRBD2. CDR1 is SGHTA, CDR2 FQGNSA, per germline. Germline trimming cut 3 bases from V and 8 bases from J; bases unmatched to any gene: 10. This CDR3 contains 18 residues. CDR3 in amino acids: CASSLGTSGGPKRGELFF. The CDR3 region has the DNA TGTGCCAGCAGCTTGGGGACTAGCGGGGGGCCAAAAAGAGGGGAGCTGTTTTTT.

This clonotype was counted a few times. This sequence joins TRBV27 and TRBJ1-6; perhaps TRBD1 as D (6 bases). The CDR3 is 13 amino acids. Germline V gene sequence: CDR1 MNHEY, CDR2 SMNVEV (reference sequence). Trimming took off 7 bases at V and 8 bases at J, with 12 bases between the two ends. CDR3 loop: CASTPRGHSPLHF. Here the CDR3 DNA reads TGTGCCAGCACGCCCCGGGGGCATTCACCCCTCCACTTT.